One and the same sample provided the 14 T cell receptor beta chains below, sequenced in a study of blood T cell repertoires in COVID-19. Some clones are missing from TCRdb's copy, which holds only in-frame ones; the method was immunoSEQ multiplex PCR. The table records a few hundred thousand clones, just under 90% of them present only once. The sample taken for sequencing was peripheral blood. These receptors were obtained from a woman in her thirties with COVID-19, enrolled during active disease.

The chain carries TRBV29-1 and TRBJ1-4; possible D gene TRBD1, 5 bases. Germline V gene sequence: CDR1 SQVTM, CDR2 ANQGSEA. The CDR3 spans 12 residues. Deletions cut 7 bases from V and 7 bases from J, with 13 bases between. CDR3 residues: CSAGGGGEKLFF. The CDR3 region has the DNA TGCAGCGCCGGCGGGGGGGGTGAAAAACTGTTTTTT. The full variable domain, its missing parts supplied by reference TRBV29-1 and TRBJ1-4, is SAVISQKPSRDICQRGTSLTIQCQVDSQVTMMFWYRQQPGQSLTLIATANQGSEATYESGFVIDKFPISRPNLTFSTLTVSNMSPEDSSIYLCSAGGGGEKLFFGSGTQLSVL.

The CDR3 nucleotides are TGTGCCAGCAGTGAAGTCGCAGGGGATGGGGCCAACGTCCTGACTTTC. Translated, it gives CASSEVAGDGANVLTF. The chain couples TRBV6-1 to TRBJ2-6; TRBD1 might be the D (6 bases). The CDR3 contains 16 residues. The V gene lost 1 base and the J gene lost 3 bases, with 10 bases spanning the gap. Germline values: CDR1 MNHNS, CDR2 SASEGT.

This clone was observed a handful of times. This chain links TRBV18 with TRBJ2-2, with D possibly matching TRBD1 (5 bases). V lost 6 bases to trimming and J lost 0 bases, with 5 bases between them. The germline CDR1 and CDR2 sequences are KGHSH and LQKENI. The CDR3 extends over 13 amino acids. DNA of the CDR3: TGTGCCAGCTCGACAGCGAACACCGGGGAGCTGTTTTTT. Amino acids: CASSTANTGELFF.

The chain employs TRBV28 and TRBJ1-5; D not resolved. This CDR3 contains 12 residues. V was cut by 6 bases and J by 0 bases, with 3 bases left in between. CDR1 and CDR2 (germline): MDHEN, SYDVKM. CDR3: CASRYSNQPQHF. In nucleotides, the CDR3 is TGTGCCAGCAGGTATAGCAATCAGCCCCAGCATTTT.

This chain connects TRBV24-1 to TRBJ1-2; TRBD1 agrees at 9 bases. With 3 bases clipped from V and 7 bases from J, the junction kept 11 bases outside the gene matches. This CDR3 comprises 16 residues. Germline V lookup: CDR1 KGHDR, CDR2 SFDVKD. CDR3 region: CATSDPRTGVMGGYTF. The CDR3 region has the DNA TGTGCCACCAGTGATCCCCGGACAGGGGTAATGGGTGGCTACACCTTC.

The V and J genes are TRBV4-2 and TRBJ1-2, with no clear D. Trimming left V 1 base short and J 4 bases short, with 10 bases between. The CDR3 extends over 14 amino acids. Germline V gene data show CDR1 as LGHNA and CDR2 as YNFKEQ. The CDR3 sequence: CASSQGGGFYGYTF. The CDR3 DNA reads as TGTGCCAGCAGCCAAGGAGGAGGGTTCTATGGCTACACCTTC.

V gene TRBV27 combines with J gene TRBJ2-3; 11 nucleotides align to TRBD2. Germline trimming cut 4 bases from V and 6 bases from J; bases unmatched to any gene: 18. The CDR3 is 19 residues long. Germline CDR1 reads MNHEY; CDR2 reads SMNVEV (reference sequence). The CDR3 DNA sequence: TGTGCCAGCAGTTCCTCACGGAGGTATAGCGGGGGGGCCAAGGATACGCAGTATTTT. Translation gives CASSSSRRYSGGAKDTQYF.

J is TRBJ2-5 and V is TRBV3-1 (or the pseudogene TRBV3-2), with TRBD2 matching over 7 bases. The CDR3 consists of 14 residues. Germline V gives CDR1 LGHDT, CDR2 YNNKEL (reference sequence). The trim removed 0 bases at V and 8 bases at J, leaving 6 bases unmatched. The CDR3 reads CASSQDGEGRTQYF. The CDR3 DNA reads as TGTGCCAGCAGCCAAGATGGGGAGGGGAGAACCCAGTACTTC.

The chain couples TRBV5-4 to TRBJ1-2; 11 nucleotides line up with TRBD1. Losses at the gene ends were 4 bases for V and 4 bases for J; bases not matched to a gene: 6. Germline-derived CDR1 and CDR2 are SGHNT and YYREEE (reference sequence). CDR3 length: 15 residues. CDR3 bases: TGTGCCAGCAGCAGGGGGGGACAGGGGGTCTATGGCTACACCTTC. As protein: CASSRGGQGVYGYTF.

CDR3 sequence (DNA): TGCAGCGTTGGTGAGCGGGGCCAGTTCTTC. It translates to CSVGERGQFF. V usage is TRBV29-1 and J usage is TRBJ2-1, with 7 bases fitting TRBD2. The germline V gene has CDR1 SQVTM and CDR2 ANQGSEA. The CDR3 spans 10 residues. The V and J ends lost 4 bases and 13 bases, in that order; junction bases with no gene match: 4.

The chain couples TRBV2 to TRBJ2-1, with 7 bases that match TRBD1. Germline V gives CDR1 SNHLY, CDR2 FYNNEI. V shed 6 bases and J 4 bases; nucleotides not matched to a gene: 15. This CDR3 is built from 17 residues. For the CDR3, the DNA is TGTGCCAGCAGAGACTCTTCCGGGACAGCCCCTTACAATGAGCAGTTCTTC. It encodes CASRDSSGTAPYNEQFF.

The rearrangement links TRBV2 to TRBJ1-2; tentative D call: TRBD1 (6 bases). This CDR3 is built from 13 residues. Germline CDR1 SNHLY, CDR2 FYNNEI. Trimming removed 5 bases from V and 6 bases from J, with 13 bases in between. This chain's CDR3 is CASSSQGDDGYTF. CDR3 coding DNA: TGTGCCAGCAGTTCACAGGGAGACGATGGCTACACCTTC.

The gene calls are TRBV21-1 and TRBJ2-2; TRBD1, the D gene given by the table, was not confirmed from the DNA. TRBV21-1 is shown as a pseudogene. The CDR3 is made up of 16 amino acids. The CDR3 DNA follows: TGTGCCAGCAGCGCCGCAGTCCAGGGTGCCGCCGGGGAGCTGTTTTTT. This gives the protein CASSAAVQGAAGELFF.

This chain joins TRBV6-5 and TRBJ1-6, with TRBD1 as a possible D gene (6 bases). Germline CDR1 is MNHEY and CDR2 is SVGAGI. There are 14 residues in the CDR3. Trimming shortened V by 5 bases and J by 7 bases, and 12 bases separated the two germline ends. Here the CDR3 DNA reads TGTGCCAGCAGTAGGGACACCGGCAATTCACCCCTCCACTTT. This encodes CASSRDTGNSPLHF.